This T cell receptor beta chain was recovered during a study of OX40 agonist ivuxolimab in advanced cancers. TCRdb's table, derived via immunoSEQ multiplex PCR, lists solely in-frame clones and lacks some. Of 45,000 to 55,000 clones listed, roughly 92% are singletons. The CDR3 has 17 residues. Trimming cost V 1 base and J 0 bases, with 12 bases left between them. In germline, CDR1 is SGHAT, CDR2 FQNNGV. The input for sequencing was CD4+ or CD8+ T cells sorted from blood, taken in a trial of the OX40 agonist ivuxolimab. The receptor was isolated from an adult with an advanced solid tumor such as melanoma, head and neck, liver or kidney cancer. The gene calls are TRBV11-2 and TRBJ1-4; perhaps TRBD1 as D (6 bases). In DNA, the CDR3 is TGTGCCAGCAGCTTAGGGCAGGGGCTTGCAACTAATGAAAAACTGTTTTTT. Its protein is CASSLGQGLATNEKLFF.